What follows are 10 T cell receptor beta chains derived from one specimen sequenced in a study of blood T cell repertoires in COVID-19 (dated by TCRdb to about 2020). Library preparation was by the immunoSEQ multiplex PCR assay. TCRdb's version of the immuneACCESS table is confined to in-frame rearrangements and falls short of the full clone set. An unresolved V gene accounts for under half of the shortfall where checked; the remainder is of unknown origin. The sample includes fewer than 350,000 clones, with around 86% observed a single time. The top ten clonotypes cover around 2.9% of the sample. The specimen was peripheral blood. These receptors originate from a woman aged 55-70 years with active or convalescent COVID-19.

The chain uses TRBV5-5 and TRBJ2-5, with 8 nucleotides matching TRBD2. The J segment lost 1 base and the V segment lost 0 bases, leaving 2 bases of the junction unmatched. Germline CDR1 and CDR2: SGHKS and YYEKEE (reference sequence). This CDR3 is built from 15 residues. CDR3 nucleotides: TGTGCCAGCAGCTTGGCTAGCGGGCCCCAAGAGACCCAGTACTTC. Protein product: CASSLASGPQETQYF.

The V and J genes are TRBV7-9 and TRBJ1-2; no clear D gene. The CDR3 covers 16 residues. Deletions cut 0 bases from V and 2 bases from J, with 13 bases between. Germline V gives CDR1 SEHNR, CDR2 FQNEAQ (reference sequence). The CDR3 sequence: CASSLAHREANYGYTF. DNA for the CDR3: TGTGCCAGCAGCTTAGCGCATCGGGAAGCAAACTATGGCTACACCTTC.

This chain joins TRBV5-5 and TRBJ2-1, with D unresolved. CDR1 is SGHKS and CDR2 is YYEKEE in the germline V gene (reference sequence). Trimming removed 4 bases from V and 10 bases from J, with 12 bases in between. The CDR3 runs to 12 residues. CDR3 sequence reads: CASSTPTWEQFF. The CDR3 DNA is TGTGCCAGCAGCACCCCGACTTGGGAGCAGTTCTTC.

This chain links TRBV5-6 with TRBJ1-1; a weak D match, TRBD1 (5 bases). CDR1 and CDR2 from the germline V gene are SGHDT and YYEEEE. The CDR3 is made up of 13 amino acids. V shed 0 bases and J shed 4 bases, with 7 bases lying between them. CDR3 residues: CASSLGGATEAFF. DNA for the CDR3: TGTGCCAGCAGCTTGGGCGGGGCCACTGAAGCTTTCTTT.

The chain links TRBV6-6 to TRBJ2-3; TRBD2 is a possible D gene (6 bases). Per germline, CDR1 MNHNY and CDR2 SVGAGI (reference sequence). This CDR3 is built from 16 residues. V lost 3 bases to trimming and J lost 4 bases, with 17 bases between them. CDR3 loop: CASSYEAGRIADTQYF. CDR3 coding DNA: TGTGCCAGCAGTTATGAGGCGGGGCGGATTGCAGATACGCAGTATTTT.

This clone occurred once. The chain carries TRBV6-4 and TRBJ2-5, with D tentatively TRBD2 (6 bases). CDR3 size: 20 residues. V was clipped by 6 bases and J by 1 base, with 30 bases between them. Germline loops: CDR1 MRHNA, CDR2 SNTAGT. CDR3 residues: CASRNRIFVSRRDVQETQYF. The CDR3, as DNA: TGTGCCAGCAGAAATCGTATCTTCGTTTCTCGGAGGGACGTCCAAGAGACCCAGTACTTC.

CDR3 DNA: TGTGCCACCAGCAGAGCCGGGACAGGGGGAATTGAGCAGTTCTTC. It translates to CATSRAGTGGIEQFF. The chain is built from TRBV15 and TRBJ2-1; 11 nucleotides line up with TRBD1. There are 15 residues in the CDR3. CDR1 LNHNV and CDR2 YYDKDF come from the germline V gene (reference sequence). Germline trimming cut 1 base from V and 9 bases from J; bases unmatched to any gene: 5.

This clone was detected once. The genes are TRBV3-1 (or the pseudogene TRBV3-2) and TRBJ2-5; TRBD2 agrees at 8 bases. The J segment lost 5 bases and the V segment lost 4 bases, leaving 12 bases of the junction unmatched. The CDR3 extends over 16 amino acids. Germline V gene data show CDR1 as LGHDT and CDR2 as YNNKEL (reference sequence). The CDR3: CASSPVVAGFVETQYF. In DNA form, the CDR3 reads TGTGCCAGCAGCCCCGTGGTAGCGGGGTTCGTGGAGACCCAGTACTTC.

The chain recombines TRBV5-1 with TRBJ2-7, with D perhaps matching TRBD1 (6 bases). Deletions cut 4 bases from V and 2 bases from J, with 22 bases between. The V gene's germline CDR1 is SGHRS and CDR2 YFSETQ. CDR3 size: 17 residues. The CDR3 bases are TGCGCCAGCAGCCGGGATCCCCTACAGGGATTCACCTACGAGCAGTACTTC. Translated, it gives CASSRDPLQGFTYEQYF.

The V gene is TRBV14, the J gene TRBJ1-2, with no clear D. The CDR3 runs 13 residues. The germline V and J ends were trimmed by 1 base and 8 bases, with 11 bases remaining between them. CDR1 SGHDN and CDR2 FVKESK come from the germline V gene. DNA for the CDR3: TGTGCCAGCAGCCAAGTCACGGGAGGAGGCTACACCTTC. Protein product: CASSQVTGGGYTF.